The present entry profiles one T cell receptor beta chain with its context. The CDR3 runs to 16 residues. Germline CDR1 reads LNHNV; CDR2 reads YYDKDF (reference sequence). V gave up 0 bases and J gave up 8 bases, with 14 bases separating them. These data come from a study of T-cell reconstitution after alpha-beta-depleted transplantation in children. TCRbeta library preparation incorporated unique molecular identifiers. TCRdb reanalysed the PCR reads using MiXCR and keeps one entry per CDR3 protein. The table includes 450,000 to 500,000 distinct CDR3 sequences, about an eighth detected once. This sequence originates from a human donor who donated a stem cell graft to a child with combined immunodeficiency. The material sequenced was PBMCs from the stem cell graft donor, taken from the stem cell graft. This chain joins TRBV15 and TRBJ1-6, with D possibly being TRBD1 (6 bases). The CDR3 loop is CATSRDPDSIHSPLHF. For the CDR3, the DNA is TGTGCCACCAGCAGAGATCCGGACAGTATCCATTCACCCCTCCACTTT.